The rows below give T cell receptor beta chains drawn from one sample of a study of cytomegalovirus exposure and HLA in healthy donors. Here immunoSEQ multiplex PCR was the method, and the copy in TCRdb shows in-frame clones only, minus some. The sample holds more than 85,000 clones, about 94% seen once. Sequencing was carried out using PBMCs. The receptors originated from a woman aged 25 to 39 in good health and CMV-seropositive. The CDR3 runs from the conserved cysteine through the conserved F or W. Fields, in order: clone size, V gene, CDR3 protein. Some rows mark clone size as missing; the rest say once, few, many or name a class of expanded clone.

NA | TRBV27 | CASRRPGDTEAFF
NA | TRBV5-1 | CASSLEVAGGPTDTQYF
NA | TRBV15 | CATSRVAASYEQYF
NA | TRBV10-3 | CAIKGQGTHYEQYF
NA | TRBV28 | CASSSLGTGVYSNQPQHF
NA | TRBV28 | CASSLVAGEFQFF
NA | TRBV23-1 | CASSNSGMGDEQFF
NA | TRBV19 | CASSNGLAGTQETQYF
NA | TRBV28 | CASSLWRGQGPQPQHF
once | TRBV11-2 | CASSLVFLAGNYNEQFF
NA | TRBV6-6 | CASSYSKGPGANVLTF
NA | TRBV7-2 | CASSLAAGPGGEQYF
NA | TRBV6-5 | CASSTTGQGGYEQYF
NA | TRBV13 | CASSLTGGEQFF
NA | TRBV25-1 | CASSEWTGVYNEQFF
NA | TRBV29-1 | CSAGLAGGGTGELFF
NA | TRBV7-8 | CASSLEGGRNTEAFF
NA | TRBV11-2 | CASSLEGRVYYEQYF
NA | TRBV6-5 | CASTRGTEAFF
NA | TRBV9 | CASSAYSEVYTEAFF
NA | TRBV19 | CASSRDYYNEQFF
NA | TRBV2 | CASSPDRNQPQHF
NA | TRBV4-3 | CASSQASGPHVGTQYF
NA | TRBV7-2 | CASSLGLVTDTQYF
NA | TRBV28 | CASSEVRDTYTQYF
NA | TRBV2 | CASSEGATAFQETQYF
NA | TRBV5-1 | CASSPSGSGETQYF
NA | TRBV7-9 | CASSREDRAAGGYTF
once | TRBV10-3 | CAIRPGQPNTEAFF
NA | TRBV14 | CASRRSAGFHNEQFF